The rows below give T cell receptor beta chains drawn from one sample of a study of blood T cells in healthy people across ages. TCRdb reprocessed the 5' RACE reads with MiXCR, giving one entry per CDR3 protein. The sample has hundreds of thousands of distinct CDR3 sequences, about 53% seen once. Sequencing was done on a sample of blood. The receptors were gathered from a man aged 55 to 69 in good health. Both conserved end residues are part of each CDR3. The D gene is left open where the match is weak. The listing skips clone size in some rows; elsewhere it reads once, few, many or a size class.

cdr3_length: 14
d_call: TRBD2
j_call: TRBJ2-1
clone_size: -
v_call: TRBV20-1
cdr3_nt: TGCAGTTCCACCTCGGGACTAGCCCTCAATGAGCAGTTCTTC
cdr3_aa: CSSTSGLALNEQFF

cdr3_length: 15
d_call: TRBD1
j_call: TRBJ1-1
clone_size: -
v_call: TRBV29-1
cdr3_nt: TGCAGTACCTCCGGGACAGGGGGCCTTCTCACTGAAGCTTTCTTT
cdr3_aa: CSTSGTGGLLTEAFF

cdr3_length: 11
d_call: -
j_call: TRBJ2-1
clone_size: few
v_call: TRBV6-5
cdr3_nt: TGTGCCAGCAGTCAGCAAAATGAGCAGTTCTTC
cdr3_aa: CASSQQNEQFF

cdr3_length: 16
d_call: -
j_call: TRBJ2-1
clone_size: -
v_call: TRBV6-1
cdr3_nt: TGTGCCAGCAGTGACGCGACTCTCAGGGGAGTAGGCGAGCAGTTCTTC
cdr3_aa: CASSDATLRGVGEQFF

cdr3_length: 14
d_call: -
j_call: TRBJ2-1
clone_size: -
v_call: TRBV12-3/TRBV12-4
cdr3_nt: TGTGCCAGCAGTTTGGGGGTACCGGGGAATGAGCAGTTCTTC
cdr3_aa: CASSLGVPGNEQFF

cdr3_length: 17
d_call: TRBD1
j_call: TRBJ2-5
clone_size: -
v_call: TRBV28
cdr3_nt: TGTGCCAGCAGTCGACACCGGGACAGAATGATCCAAGAGACCCAGTACTTC
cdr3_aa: CASSRHRDRMIQETQYF

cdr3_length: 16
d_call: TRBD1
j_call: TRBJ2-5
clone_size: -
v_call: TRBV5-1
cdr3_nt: TGCGCCAGCAGTCCCGGGACAGGGGAGCATCAAGAGACCCAGTACTTC
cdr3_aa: CASSPGTGEHQETQYF

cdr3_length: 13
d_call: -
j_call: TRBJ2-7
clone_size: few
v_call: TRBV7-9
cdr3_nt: TGTGCCAGCAGCCCCCGCGGAACCTACGAGCAGTACTTC
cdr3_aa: CASSPRGTYEQYF

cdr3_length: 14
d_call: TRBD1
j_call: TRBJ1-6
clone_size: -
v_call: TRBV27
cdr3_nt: TGTGCCAGCACCCCGGGGACAGCATATTCACCCCTCCACTTT
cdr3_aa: CASTPGTAYSPLHF

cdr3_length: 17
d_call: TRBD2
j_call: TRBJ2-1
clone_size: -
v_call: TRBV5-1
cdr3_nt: TGCGCCAGCAGCTTGGCGTCTAGCGGGGGAGCATACAATGAGCAGTTCTTC
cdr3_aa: CASSLASSGGAYNEQFF

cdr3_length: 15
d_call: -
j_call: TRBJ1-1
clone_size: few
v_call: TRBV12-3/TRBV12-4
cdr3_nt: TGTGCCAGCAGTTCGGACGGGAACTACGAAAATGAAGCTTTCTTT
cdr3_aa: CASSSDGNYENEAFF

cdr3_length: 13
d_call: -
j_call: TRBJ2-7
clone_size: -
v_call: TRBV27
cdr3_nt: TGTGCCAGCAGTTTAAAACGAGCCAATGAGCAGTACTTC
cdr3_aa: CASSLKRANEQYF

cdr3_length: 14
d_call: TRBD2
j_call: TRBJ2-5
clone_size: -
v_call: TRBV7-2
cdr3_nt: TGTGCCAGCAGGGACACTAGCGGGGGTATGGCCCAGTACTTC
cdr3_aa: CASRDTSGGMAQYF

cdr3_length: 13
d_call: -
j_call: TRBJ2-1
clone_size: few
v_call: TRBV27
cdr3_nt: TGTGCCAGCAGACAGAGCTCCTACAATGAGCAGTTCTTC
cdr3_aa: CASRQSSYNEQFF

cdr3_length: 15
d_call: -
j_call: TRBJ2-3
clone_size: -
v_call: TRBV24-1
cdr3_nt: TGTGCCACCAGTGGGGGCATTACTAGCACAGATACGCAGTATTTT
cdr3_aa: CATSGGITSTDTQYF

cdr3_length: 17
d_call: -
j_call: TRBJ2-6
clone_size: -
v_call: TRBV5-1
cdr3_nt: TGCGCCAGCAGCTTGGCCGGCGGAGACTCTGGGGCCAACGTCCTGACTTTC
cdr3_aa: CASSLAGGDSGANVLTF

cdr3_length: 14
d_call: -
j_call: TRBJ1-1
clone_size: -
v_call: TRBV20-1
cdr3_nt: TGCAGTGCTAGGAGGGCGGCGCAATTCGCTGAAGCTTTCTTT
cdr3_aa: CSARRAAQFAEAFF

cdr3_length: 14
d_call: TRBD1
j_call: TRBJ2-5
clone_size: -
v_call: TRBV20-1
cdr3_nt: TGCAGTGTTTCGCTCCGGGACAGCCAAGAGACCCAGTACTTC
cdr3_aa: CSVSLRDSQETQYF